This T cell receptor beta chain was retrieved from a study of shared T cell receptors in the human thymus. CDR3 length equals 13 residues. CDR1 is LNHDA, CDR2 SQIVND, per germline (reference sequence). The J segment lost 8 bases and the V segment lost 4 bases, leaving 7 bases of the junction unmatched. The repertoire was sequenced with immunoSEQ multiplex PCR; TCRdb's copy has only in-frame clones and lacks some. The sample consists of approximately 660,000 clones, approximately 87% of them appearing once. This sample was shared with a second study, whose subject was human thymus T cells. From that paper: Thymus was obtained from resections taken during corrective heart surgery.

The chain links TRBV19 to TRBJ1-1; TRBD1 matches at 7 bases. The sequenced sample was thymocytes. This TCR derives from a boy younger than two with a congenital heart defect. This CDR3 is CASSTGQTGEAFF. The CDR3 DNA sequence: TGTGCCAGTAGTACGGGACAGACAGGGGAAGCTTTCTTT.